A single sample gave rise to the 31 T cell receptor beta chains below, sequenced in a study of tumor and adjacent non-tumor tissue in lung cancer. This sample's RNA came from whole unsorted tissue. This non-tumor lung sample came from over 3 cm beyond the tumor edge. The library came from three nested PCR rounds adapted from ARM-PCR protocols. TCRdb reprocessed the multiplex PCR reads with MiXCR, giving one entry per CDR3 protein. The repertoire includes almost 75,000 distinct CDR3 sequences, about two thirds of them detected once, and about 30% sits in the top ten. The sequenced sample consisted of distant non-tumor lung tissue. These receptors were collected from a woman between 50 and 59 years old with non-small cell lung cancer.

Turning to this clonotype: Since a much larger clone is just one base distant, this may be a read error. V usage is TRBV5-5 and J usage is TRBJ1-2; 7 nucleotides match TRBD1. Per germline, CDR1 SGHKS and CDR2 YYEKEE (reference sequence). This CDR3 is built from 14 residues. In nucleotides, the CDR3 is TGTACCAGCAGCCAAGAGAACGACAGGGCATCATACACCTTC. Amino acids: CTSSQENDRASYTF.

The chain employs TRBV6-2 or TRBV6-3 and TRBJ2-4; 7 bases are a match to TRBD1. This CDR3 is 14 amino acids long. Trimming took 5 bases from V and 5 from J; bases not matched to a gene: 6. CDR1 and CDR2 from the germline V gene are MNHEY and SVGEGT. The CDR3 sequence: CASSPTGLQNIQYF. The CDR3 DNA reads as TGTGCCAGCAGTCCGACAGGGCTGCAAAACATTCAGTACTTC.

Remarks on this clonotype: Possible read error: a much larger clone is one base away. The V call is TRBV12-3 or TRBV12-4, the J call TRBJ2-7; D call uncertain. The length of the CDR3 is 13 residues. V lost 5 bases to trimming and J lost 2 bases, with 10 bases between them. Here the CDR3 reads CASSRVKTYEQYF. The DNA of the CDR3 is TGTGCCAGCAGTCGGGTGAAAACCTACGAGCAGTACTTC.

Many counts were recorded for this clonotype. CDR3 bases: TGTGCCACCCAGGACAGGCGCTCTAACTATGGCTACACCTTC. Amino acid sequence: CATQDRRSNYGYTF. The V call is TRBV6-5, the J call TRBJ1-2, with 7 bases fitting TRBD1. The CDR3 has 14 residues. The V segment lost 10 bases and the J segment 0 bases; nucleotides outside the gene matches: 8. Germline lookup yields CDR1 MNHEY and CDR2 SVGAGI.

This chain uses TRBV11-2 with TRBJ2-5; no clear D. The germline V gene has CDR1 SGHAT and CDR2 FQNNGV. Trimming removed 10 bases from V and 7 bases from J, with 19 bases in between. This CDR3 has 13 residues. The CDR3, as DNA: TGTGCCACTACCCCAGCCGAGATGGGGACCCAGTACTTC. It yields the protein CATTPAEMGTQYF.

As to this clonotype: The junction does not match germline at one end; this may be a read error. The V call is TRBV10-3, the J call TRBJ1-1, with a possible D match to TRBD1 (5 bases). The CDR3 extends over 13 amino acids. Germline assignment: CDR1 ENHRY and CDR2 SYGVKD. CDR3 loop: CVTSTEKNTEASF. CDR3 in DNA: TGTGTCACCTCGACAGAGAAGAACACTGAAGCTTCCTTT.

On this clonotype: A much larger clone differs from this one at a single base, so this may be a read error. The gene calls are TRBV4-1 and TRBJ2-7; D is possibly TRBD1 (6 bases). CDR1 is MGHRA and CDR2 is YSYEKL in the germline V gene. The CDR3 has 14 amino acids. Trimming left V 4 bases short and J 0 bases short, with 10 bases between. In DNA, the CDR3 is TGCGCCAGCAGCCCGGGACATGGCTCCTACGAGCAGTACTTC. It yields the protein CASSPGHGSYEQYF.

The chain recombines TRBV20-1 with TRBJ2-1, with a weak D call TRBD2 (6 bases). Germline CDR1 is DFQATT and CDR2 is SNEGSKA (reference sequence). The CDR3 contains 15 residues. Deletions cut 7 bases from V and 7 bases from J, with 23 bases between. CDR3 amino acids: CSGEVLTSPGNEQFF. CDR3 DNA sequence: TGCAGTGGGGAGGTCCTTACTAGCCCGGGGAATGAGCAGTTCTTC.

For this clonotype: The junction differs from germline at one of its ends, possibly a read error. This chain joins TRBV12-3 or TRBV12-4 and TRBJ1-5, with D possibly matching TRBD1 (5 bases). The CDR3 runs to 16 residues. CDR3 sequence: CASSLGGTYGNQPQHF. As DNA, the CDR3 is TGTGCCAGCAGTTTGGGGGGGACTTATGGCAATCAGCCTCAGCATTTT.

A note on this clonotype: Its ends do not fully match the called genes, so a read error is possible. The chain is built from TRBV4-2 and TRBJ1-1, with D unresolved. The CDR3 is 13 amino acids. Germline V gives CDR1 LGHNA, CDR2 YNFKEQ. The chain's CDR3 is CASSQDRYTETFF. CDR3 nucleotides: TGTGCCAGCAGCCAGGACCGGTATACTGAAACTTTCTTT.

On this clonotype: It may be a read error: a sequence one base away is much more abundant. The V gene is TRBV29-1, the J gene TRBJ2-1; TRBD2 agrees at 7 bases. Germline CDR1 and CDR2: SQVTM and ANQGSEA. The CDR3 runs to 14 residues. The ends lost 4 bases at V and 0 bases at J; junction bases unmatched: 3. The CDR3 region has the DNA TGCAGCGTTGCTACGGGGGGCTCCTACAATGAGCAGTTCTTC. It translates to CSVATGGSYNEQFF.

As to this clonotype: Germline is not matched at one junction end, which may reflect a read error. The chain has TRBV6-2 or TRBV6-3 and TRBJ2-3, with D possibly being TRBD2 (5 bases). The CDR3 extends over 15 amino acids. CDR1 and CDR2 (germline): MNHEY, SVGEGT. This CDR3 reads CASSYSIGNTDTLYF. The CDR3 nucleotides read TGTGCCAGCAGTTACTCGATCGGGAATACAGATACGCTGTATTTT.

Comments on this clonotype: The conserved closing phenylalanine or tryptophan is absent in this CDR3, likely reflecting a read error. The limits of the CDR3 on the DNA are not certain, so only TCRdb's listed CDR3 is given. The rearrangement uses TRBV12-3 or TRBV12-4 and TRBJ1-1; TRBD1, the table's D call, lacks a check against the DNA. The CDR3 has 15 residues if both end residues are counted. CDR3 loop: CASSLRTGASTEVVL.

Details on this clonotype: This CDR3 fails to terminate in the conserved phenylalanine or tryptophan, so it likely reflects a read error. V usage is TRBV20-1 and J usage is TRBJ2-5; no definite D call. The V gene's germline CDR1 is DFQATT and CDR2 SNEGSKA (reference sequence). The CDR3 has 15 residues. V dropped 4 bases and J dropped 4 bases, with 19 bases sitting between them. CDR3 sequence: CSAIGRVKSTETQYL. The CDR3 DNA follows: TGCAGTGCTATAGGTAGAGTTAAGTCTACAGAGACCCAGTACTTA.

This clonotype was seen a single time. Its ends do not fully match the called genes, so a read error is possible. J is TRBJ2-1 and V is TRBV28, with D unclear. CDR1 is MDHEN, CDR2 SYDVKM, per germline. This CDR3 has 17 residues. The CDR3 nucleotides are TGTGTCAGCAGCACCCGACTCCTGCTGAGCTCCTACAATGTGCAATTCTTC. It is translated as CVSSTRLLLSSYNVQFF.

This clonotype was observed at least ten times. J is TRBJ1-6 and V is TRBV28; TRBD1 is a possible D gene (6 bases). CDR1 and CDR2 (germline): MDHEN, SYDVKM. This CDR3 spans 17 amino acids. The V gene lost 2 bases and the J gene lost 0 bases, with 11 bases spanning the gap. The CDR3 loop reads CASSLGGGGSYNSPLHF. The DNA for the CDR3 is TGTGCCAGCAGTTTAGGAGGGGGTGGCTCCTATAATTCACCCCTCCACTTT. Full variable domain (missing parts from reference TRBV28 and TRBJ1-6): DVKVTQSSRYLVKRTGEKVFLECVQDMDHENMFWYRQDPGLGLRLIYFSYDVKMKEKGDIPEGYSVSREKKERFSLILESASTNQTSMYLCASSLGGGGSYNSPLHFGNGTRLTVT.

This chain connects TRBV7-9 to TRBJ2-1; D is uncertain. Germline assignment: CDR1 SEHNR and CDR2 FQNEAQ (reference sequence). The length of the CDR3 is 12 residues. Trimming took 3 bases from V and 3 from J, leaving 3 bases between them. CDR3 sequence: CASSFNYNEQFF. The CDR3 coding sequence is TGTGCCAGCAGCTTTAACTACAATGAGCAGTTCTTC. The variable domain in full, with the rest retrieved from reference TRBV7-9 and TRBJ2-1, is DTGVSQNPRHKITKRGQNVTFRCDPISEHNRLYWYRQTLGQGPEFLTYFQNEAQLEKSRLLSDRFSAERPKGSFSTLEIQRTEQGDSAMYLCASSFNYNEQFFGPGTRLTVL.

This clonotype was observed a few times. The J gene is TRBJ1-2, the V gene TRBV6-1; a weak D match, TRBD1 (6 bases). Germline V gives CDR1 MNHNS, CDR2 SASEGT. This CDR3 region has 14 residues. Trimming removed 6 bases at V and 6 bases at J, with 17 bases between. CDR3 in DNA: TGTGCCAGCAGCACATGGGGGGGCTCTGATGGCTACACCTTC. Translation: CASSTWGGSDGYTF.

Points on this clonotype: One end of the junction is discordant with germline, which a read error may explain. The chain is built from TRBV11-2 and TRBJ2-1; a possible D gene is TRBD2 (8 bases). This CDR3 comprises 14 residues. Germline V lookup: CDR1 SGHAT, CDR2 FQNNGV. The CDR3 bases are TGTACCAGCAGGGGGAGGCTAGCGGGCAATGAGCAGTCCTTC. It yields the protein CTSRGRLAGNEQSF.

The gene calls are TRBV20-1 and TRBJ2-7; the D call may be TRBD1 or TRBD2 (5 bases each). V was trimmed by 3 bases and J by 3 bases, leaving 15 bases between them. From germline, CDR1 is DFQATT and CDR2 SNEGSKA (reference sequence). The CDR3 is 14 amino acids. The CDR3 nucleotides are TGCAGTGCTAGCCATGAGGGGCGAGACTACGAGCAGTACTTC. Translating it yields CSASHEGRDYEQYF.

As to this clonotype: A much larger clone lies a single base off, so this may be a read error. CDR3 bases: TGCAGTGTCAATCCAGGGCAGCCCCAGTACTTC. Its translation: CSVNPGQPQYF. V is TRBV20-1 and J is TRBJ2-5; the D gene is possibly TRBD1 (5 bases). V dropped 7 bases and J dropped 9 bases, with 15 bases sitting between them. The CDR3 sequence is 11 residues long. Germline V CDR1 and CDR2: DFQATT, SNEGSKA (reference sequence).

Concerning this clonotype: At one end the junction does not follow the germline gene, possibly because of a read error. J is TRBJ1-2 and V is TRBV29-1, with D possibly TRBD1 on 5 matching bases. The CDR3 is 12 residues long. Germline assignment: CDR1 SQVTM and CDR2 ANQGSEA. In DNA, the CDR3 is TGCAGCGTTGAAGTCTGGGGCTATGGATACACCTTC. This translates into CSVEVWGYGYTF.

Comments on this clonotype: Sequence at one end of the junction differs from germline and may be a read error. DNA for the CDR3: TGTGCCAGTAGTGCCCTGGACAGGGGGCTGGAGCCCCAGCATTTT. Encoded protein: CASSALDRGLEPQHF. The chain couples TRBV6-1 to TRBJ1-5, with 11 bases aligning to TRBD1. Germline V gene data show CDR1 as MNHNS and CDR2 as SASEGT. The CDR3 has 15 residues.

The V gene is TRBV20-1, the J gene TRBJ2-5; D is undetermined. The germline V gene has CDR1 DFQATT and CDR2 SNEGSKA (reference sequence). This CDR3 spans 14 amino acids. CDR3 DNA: TGCACTGCCCAGCACCAAGTGACCCAAGAGACCCAGTACTTC. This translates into CTAQHQVTQETQYF.

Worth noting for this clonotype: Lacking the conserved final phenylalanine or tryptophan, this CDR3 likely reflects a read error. The CDR3 spells CASSLEVEKLFL. CDR3 coding DNA: TGTGCCAGCAGCTTAGAGGTAGAAAAACTGTTTCTT. V and J are TRBV11-2 and TRBJ1-4, with D uncertain. This CDR3 comprises 12 residues. The germline CDR1 and CDR2 sequences are SGHAT and FQNNGV. V was pared by 0 bases and J by 8 bases, with 4 bases between.

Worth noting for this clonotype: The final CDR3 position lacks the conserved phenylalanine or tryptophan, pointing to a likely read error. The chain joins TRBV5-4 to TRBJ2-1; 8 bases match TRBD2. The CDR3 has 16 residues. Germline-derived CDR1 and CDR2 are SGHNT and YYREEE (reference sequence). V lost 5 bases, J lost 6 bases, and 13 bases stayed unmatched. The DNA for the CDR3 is TGTGCCAGCAGTCTCCTCGTGACGGGAGGGCCCAATGAGCAGTTCTCC. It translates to CASSLLVTGGPNEQFS.

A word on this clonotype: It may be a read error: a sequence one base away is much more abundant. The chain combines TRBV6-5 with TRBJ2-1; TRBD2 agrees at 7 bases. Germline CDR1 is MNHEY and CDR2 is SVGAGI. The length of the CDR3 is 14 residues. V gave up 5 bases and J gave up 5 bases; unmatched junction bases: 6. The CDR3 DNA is TGTGCCAGCAGTCCAGCGGGATGGGACAATGAGCAGTTCTTC. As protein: CASSPAGWDNEQFF.

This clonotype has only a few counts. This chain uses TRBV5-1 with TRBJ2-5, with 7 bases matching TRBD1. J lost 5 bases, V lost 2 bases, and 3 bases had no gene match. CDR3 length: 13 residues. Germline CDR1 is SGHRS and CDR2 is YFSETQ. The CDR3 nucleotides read TGCGCCAGCAGCTTAGGGGGCACGGAGACCCAGTACTTC. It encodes CASSLGGTETQYF.

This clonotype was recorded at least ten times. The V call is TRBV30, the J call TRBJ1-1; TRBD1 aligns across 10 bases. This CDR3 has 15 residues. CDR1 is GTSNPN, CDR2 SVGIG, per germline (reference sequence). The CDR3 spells CAFKDRDRGNTEAFF. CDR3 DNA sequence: TGTGCTTTCAAAGACCGGGACAGGGGAAACACTGAAGCTTTCTTT. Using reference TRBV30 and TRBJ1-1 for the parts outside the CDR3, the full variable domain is SQTIHQWPATLVQPVGSPLSLECTVEGTSNPNLYWYRQAAGRGLQLLFYSVGIGQISSEVPQNLSASRPQDRQFILSSKKLLLSDSGFYLCAFKDRDRGNTEAFFGQGTRLTVV.

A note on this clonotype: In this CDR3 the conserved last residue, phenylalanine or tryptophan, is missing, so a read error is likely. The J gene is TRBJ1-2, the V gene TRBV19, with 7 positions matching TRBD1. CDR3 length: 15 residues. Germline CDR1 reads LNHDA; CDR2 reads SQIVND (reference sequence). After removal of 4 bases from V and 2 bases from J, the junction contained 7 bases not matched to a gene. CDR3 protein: CASSTHLQGNYGYTI. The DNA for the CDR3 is TGTGCCAGTAGTACCCACCTACAGGGGAACTATGGCTACACCATC.

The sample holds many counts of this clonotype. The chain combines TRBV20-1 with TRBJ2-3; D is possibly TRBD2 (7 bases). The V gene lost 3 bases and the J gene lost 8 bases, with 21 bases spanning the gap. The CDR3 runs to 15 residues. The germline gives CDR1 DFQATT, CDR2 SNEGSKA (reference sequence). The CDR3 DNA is TGCAGTGCTAGGATAGCGGGCGGAATACAGGGTACGCAGTATTTT. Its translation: CSARIAGGIQGTQYF.